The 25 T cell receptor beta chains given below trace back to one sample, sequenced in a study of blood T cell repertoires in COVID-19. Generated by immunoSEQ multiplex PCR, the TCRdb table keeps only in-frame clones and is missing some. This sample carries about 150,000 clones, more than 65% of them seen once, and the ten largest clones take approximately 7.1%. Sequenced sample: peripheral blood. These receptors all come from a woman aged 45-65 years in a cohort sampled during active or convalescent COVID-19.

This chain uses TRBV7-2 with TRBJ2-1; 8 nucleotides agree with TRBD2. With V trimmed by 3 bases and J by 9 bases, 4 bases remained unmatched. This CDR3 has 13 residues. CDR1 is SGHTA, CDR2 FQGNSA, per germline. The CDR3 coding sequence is TGTGCCAGCAGCTTCGGGACTAGTTTTGAGCAGTTCTTC. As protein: CASSFGTSFEQFF.

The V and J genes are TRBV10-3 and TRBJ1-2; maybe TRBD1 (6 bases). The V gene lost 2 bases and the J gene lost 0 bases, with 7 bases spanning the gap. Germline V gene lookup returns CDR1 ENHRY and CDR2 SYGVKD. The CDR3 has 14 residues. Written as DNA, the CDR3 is TGTGCCATCAGTGAGCCAGGGGCTAACTATGGCTACACCTTC. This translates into CAISEPGANYGYTF.

CDR3 protein: CSASRPSGRTYEQYF. The CDR3 nucleotides read TGCAGTGCTAGTCGGCCTAGCGGGCGCACCTACGAGCAGTACTTC. The chain links TRBV20-1 to TRBJ2-7; 8 bases line up with TRBD2. V lost 3 bases and J lost 2; bases outside the gene matches: 9. CDR1 is DFQATT, CDR2 SNEGSKA, per germline (reference sequence). The CDR3 has 15 amino acids.

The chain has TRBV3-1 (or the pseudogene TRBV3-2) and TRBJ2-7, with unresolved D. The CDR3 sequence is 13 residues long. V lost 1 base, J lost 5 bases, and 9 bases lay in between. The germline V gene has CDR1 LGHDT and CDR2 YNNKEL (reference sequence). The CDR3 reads CASSQAGIDEQYF. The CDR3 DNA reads TGTGCCAGCAGCCAAGCAGGAATCGACGAGCAGTACTTC.

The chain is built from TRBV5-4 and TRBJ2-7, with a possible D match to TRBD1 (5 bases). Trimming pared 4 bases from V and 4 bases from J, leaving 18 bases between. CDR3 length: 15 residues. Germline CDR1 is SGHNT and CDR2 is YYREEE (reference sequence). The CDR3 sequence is CASSALTESPYEQYF. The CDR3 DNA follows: TGTGCCAGCAGCGCGCTGACAGAGTCTCCATACGAGCAGTACTTC.

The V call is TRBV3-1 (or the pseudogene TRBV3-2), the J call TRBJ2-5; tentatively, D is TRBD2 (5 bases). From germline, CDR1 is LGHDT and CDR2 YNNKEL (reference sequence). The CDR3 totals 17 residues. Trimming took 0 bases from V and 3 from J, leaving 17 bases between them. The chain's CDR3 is CASSQEQKGTRKETQYF. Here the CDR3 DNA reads TGTGCCAGCAGCCAAGAGCAAAAGGGTACTAGAAAAGAGACCCAGTACTTC.

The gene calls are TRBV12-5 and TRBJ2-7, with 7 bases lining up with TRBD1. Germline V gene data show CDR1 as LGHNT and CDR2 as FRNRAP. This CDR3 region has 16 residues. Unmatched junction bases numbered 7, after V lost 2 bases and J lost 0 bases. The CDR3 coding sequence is TGTGCTAGTGGTTTGACCCGGGACAGCTACTCCTACGAGCAGTACTTC. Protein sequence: CASGLTRDSYSYEQYF.

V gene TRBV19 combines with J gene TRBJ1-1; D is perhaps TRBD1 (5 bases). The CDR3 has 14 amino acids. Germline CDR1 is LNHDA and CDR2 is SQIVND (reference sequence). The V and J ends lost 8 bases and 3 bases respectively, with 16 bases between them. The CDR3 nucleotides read TGTGCCAGTCTCTTCCGGGCGGGACACACTGAAGCTTTCTTT. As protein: CASLFRAGHTEAFF. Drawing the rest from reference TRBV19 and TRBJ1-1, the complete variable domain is DGGITQSPKYLFRKEGQNVTLSCEQNLNHDAMYWYRQDPGQGLRLIYYSQIVNDFQKGDIAEGYSVSREKKESFPLTVTSAQKNPTAFYLCASLFRAGHTEAFFGQGTRLTVV.

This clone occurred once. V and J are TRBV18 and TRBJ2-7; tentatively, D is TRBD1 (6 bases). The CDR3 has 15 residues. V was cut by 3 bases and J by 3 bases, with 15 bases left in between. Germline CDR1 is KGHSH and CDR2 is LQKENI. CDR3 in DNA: TGTGCCAGCTCACCTTACCGGGACACTCTCTACGAGCAGTACTTC. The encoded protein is CASSPYRDTLYEQYF.

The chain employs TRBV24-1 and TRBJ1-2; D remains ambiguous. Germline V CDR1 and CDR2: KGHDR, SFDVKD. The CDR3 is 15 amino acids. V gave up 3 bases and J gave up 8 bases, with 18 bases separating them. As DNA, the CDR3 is TGTGCCACCAGTGATCTGACGGGGTCCAATTCGGGCTACACCTTC. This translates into CATSDLTGSNSGYTF.

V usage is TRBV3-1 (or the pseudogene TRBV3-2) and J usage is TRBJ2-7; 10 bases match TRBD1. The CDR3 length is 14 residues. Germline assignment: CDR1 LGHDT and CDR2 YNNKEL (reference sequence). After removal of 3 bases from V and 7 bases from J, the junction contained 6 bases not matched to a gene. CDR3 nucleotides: TGTGCCAGCAGCCAGGGACAGGGGTTTCGAGAGCAGTACTTC. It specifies CASSQGQGFREQYF.

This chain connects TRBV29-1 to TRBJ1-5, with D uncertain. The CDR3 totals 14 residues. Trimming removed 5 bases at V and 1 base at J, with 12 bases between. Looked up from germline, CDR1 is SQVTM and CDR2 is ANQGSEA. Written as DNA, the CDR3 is TGCAGCGTTCAGATCGGCGGAAGCAATCAGCCCCAGCATTTT. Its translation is CSVQIGGSNQPQHF.

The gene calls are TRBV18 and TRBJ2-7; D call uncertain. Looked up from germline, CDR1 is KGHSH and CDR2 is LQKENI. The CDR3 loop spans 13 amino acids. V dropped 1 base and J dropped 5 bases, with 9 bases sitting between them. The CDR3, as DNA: TGTGCCAGCTCACCACTTATAAGCGACGAGCAGTACTTC. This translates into CASSPLISDEQYF.

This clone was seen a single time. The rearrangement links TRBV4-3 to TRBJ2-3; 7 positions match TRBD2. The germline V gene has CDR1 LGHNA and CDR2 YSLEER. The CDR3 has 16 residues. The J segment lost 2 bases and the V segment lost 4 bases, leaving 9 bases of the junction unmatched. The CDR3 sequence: CASSLTERGFTDTQYF. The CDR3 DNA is TGCGCCAGCAGCCTTACCGAGCGGGGTTTCACAGATACGCAGTATTTT.

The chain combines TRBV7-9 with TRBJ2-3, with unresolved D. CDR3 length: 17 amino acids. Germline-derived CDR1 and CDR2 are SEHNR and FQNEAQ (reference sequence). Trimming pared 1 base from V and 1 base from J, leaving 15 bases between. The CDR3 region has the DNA TGTGCCAGCAGCTTAGGGTCTCTAGAATGGGGCACAGATACGCAGTATTTT. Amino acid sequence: CASSLGSLEWGTDTQYF.

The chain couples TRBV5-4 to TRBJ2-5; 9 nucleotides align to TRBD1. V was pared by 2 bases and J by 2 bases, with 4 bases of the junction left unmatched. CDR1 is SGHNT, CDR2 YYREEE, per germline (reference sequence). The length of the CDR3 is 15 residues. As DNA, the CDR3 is TGTGCCAGCAGCTTAGGGACAGGGCAGCAAGAGACCCAGTACTTC. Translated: CASSLGTGQQETQYF.

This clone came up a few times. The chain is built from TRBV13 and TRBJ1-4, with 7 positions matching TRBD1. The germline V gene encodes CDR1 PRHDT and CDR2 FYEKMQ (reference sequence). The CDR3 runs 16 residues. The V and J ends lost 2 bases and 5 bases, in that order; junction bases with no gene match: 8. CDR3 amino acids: CASSLFDGTENEKLFF. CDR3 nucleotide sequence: TGTGCCAGCAGCTTATTTGATGGGACAGAAAATGAAAAACTGTTTTTT. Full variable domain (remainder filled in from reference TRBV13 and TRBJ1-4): AAGVIQSPRHLIKEKRETATLKCYPIPRHDTVYWYQQGPGQDPQFLISFYEKMQSDKGSIPDRFSAQQFSDYHSELNMSSLELGDSALYFCASSLFDGTENEKLFFGSGTQLSVL.

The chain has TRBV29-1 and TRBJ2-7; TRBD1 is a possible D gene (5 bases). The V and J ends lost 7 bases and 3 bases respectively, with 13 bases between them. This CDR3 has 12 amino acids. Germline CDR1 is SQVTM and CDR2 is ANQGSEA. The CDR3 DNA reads TGCAGCGGAGCCCAGGGTAACTACGAGCAGTACTTC. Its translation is CSGAQGNYEQYF.

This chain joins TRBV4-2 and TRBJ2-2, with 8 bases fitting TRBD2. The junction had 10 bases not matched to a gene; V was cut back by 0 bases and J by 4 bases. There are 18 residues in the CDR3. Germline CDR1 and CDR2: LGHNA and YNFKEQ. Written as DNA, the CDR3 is TGTGCCAGCAGCCAAGAAGGCTCGAGCGGGGGACTCACCGGGGAGCTGTTTTTT. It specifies CASSQEGSSGGLTGELFF.

Written as DNA, the CDR3 is TGTGCCATCAACCCGGGACAGGGGGGATACAATGAGCAGTTCTTC. Amino acids: CAINPGQGGYNEQFF. This chain joins TRBV10-3 and TRBJ2-1; TRBD1 matches at 11 bases. Germline assignment: CDR1 ENHRY and CDR2 SYGVKD. The CDR3 consists of 15 residues. J gave up 4 bases and V 7 bases, and 6 bases lay outside the gene matches.

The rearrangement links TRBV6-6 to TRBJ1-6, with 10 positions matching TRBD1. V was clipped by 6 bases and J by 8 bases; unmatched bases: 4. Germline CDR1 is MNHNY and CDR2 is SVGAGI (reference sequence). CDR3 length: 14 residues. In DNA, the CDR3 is TGTGCCAGCAGGACAGGGGGCGCCGATTCACCCCTCCACTTT. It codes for CASRTGGADSPLHF.

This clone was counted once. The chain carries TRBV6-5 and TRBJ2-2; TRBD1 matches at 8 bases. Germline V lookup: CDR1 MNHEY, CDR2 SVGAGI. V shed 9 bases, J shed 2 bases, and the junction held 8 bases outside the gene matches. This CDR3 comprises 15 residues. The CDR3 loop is CASAWGQVNTGELFF. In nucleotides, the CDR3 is TGTGCCAGTGCCTGGGGACAGGTCAACACCGGGGAGCTGTTTTTT.

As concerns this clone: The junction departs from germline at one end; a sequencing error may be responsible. The CDR3 nucleotides read TGTGCCAGCAGTGACTCACAGGGGGCGGCTGAAAAACTGTTTTTT. Translated: CASSDSQGAAEKLFF. This sequence joins TRBV6-6 and TRBJ1-4; 9 nucleotides align to TRBD1. CDR1 and CDR2 (germline): MNHNY, SVGAGI (reference sequence). The CDR3 runs to 15 residues.

In nucleotides, the CDR3 is TGTGCCAGCAGCGTAGTGGAGGGGTTGGCAGATACGCAGTATTTT. Residues: CASSVVEGLADTQYF. The V and J genes are TRBV9 and TRBJ2-3; D possibly corresponds to TRBD2 (6 bases). The CDR3 length is 15 residues. Germline lookup yields CDR1 SGDLS and CDR2 YYNGEE. V shed 0 bases and J shed 4 bases, with 12 bases lying between them. Complete variable domain (other parts from reference TRBV9 and TRBJ2-3): DSGVTQTPKHLITATGQRVTLRCSPRSGDLSVYWYQQSLDQGLQFLIQYYNGEERAKGNILERFSAQQFPDLHSELNLSSLELGDSALYFCASSVVEGLADTQYFGPGTRLTVL.

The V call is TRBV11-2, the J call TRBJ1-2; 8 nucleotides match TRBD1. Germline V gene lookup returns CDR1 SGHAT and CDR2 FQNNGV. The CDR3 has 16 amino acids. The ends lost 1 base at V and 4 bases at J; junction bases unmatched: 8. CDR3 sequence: CASSLASGQGLYGYTF. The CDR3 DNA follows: TGTGCCAGCAGCTTAGCTTCAGGACAGGGCCTCTATGGCTACACCTTC.